This TCR beta chain was sequenced during a study of blood T cell repertoires in COVID-19. In the study overall: T cells, B-cell-depleted T cells, or PBMCs provided the cDNA or gDNA that served as material.

In the original analysis: The assay estimated nucleated cells by amplifying reference gene primers. The repertoire was sequenced with immunoSEQ multiplex PCR; TCRdb's copy has only in-frame clones and lacks some. Clone size and V and J calls were adopted from that table, with D and trimming inferred from the DNA. Of fewer than 300,000 clones detected, roughly 80% appear once; the ten largest clones hold over 4%. The CDR3 extends over 16 amino acids. The ends were cut back, 4 bases at V and 1 base at J, with 17 bases in the middle. CDR1 is SGHRS, CDR2 YFSETQ, per germline. Clinical history as reported by participants underpinned cohort assignment. Those designated as exposed participants met a COVID-19 case within 2 weeks before study entry.

The material sequenced was PBMCs or T cells enriched from blood (not recorded which). J is TRBJ1-1 and V is TRBV5-1; D perhaps matches TRBD1 (5 bases). The clonotype was recovered from a man aged 40-50 years who had been exposed to COVID-19. The DNA of the CDR3 is TGCGCCAGCAGCCAAGGGGCGCCGGGGGGGAACACTGAAGCTTTCTTT. Its translation: CASSQGAPGGNTEAFF.